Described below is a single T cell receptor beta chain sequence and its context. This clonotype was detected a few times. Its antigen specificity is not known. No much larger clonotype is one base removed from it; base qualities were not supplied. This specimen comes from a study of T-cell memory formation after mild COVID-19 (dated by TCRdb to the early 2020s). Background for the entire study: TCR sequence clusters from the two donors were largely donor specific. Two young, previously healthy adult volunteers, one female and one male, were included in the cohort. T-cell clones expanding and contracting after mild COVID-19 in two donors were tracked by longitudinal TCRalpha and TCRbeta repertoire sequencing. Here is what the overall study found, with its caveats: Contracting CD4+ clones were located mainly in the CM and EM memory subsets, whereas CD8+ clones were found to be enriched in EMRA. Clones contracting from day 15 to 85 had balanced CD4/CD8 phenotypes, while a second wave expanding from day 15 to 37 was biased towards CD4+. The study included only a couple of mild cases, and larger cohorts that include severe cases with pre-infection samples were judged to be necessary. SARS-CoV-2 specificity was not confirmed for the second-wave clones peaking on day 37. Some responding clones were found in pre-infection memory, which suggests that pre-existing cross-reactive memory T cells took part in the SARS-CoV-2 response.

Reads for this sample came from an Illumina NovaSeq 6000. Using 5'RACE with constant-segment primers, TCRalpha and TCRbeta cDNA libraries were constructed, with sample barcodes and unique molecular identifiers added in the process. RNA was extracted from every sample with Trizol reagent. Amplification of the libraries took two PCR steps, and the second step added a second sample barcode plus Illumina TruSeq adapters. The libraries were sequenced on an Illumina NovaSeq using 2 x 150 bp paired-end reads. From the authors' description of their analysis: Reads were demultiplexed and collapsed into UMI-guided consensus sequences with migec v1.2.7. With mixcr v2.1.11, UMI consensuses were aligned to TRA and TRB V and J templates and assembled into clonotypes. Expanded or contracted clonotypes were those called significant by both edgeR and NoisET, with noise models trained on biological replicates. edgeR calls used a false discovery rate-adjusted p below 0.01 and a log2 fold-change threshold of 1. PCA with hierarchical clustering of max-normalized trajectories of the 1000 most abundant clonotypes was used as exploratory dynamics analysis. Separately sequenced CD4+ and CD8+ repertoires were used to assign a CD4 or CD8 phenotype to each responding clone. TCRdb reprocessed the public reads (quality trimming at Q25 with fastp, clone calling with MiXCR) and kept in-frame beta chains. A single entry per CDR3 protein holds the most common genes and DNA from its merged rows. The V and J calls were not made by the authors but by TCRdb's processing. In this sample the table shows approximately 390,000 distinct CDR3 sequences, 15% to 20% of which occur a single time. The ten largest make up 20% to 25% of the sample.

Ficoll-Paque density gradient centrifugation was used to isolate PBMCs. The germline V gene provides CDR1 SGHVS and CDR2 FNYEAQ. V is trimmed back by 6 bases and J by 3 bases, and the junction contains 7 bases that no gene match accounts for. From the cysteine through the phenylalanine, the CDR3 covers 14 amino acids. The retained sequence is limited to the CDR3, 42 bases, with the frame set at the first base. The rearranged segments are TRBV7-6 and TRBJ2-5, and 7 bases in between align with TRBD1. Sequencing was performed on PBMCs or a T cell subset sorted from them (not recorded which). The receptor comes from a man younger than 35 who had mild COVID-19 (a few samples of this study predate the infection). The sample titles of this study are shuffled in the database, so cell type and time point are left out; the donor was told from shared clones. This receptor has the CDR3 CASRPAGGKETQYF. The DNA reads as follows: TGTGCCAGCAGGCCCGCAGGGGGAAAAGAGACCCAGTACTTC.